The 3 T cell receptor beta chains given below trace back to one sample, sequenced in a study of neurological immune-mediated disorders. TCRdb re-called the 5' RACE reads through MiXCR, storing one row per CDR3 protein. This sample has 53,000 or so distinct CDR3 sequences; about 13% occur once, and the top ten carry around a tenth. Sequenced: PBMCs. The receptors stem from a woman aged 60 to 75 with HTLV-1-associated myelopathy (HAM/TSP).

The sample holds many counts of this clonotype. The genes are TRBV20-1 and TRBJ2-3, with D perhaps TRBD2 (6 bases). The CDR3 spans 16 residues. Between the trimmed V and J ends, which lost 2 bases and 5 bases, there was a span of 20 bases. The germline CDR1 and CDR2 sequences are DFQATT and SNEGSKA (reference sequence). The CDR3 protein is CSARSVVAVGEDTQYF. The CDR3 DNA is TGCAGTGCTAGAAGTGTGGTAGCGGTAGGAGAAGATACGCAGTATTTT.

This clonotype was recorded many times. This rearrangement joins TRBV10-3 to TRBJ2-1, with 7 bases fitting TRBD1. CDR1 is ENHRY, CDR2 SYGVKD, per germline. V trimming: 3 bases; J trimming: 8 bases; junction bases outside the gene matches: 1. The CDR3 loop spans 12 amino acids. The DNA of the CDR3 is TGTGCCATCAGTGAAACAGGGGATGAGCAGTTCTTC. This sequence encodes CAISETGDEQFF.

On this clonotype: A junction boundary mismatches the germline segment, possibly from a read error. The chain is built from TRBV5-1 and TRBJ2-3; D call uncertain. Germline values: CDR1 SGHRS, CDR2 YFSETQ. There are 14 residues in the CDR3. CDR3 nucleotide sequence: TGCGCAAGCAGCTTGGCGTCGGTGACAGATACGCAGTATTTT. Residues: CASSLASVTDTQYF.